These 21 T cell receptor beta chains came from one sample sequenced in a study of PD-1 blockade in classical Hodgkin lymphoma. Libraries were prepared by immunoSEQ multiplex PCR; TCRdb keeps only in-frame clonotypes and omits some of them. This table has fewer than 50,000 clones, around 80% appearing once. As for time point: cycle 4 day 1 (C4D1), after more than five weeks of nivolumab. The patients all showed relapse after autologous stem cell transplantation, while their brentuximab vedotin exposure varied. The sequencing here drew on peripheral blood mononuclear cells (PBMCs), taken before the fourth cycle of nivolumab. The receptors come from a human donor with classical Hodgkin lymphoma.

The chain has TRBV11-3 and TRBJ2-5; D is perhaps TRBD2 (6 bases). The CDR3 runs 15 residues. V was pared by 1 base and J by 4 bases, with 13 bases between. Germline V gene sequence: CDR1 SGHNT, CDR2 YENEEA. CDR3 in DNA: TGTGCCAGCAGCTTAGTTCAAGCGGGTGGAGAGACCCAGTACTTC. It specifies CASSLVQAGGETQYF.

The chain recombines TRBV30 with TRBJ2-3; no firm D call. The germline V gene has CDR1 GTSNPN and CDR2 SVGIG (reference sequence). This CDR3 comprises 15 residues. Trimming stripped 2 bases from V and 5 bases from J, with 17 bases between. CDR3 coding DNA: TGTGCCTGGAGTAGAGCCACAGTGGTGTTAGATACGCAGTATTTT. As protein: CAWSRATVVLDTQYF.

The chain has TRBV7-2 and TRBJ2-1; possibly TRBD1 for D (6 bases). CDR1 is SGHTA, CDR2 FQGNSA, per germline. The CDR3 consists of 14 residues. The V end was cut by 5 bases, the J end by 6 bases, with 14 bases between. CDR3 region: CASSRAQGLNEQFF. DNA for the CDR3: TGTGCCAGCAGCCGCGCCCAGGGGCTCAATGAGCAGTTCTTC. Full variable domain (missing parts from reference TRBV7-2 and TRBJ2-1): GAGVSQSPSNKVTEKGKDVELRCDPISGHTALYWYRQSLGQGLEFLIYFQGNSAPDKSGLPSDRFSAERTGGSVSTLTIQRTQQEDSAVYLCASSRAQGLNEQFFGPGTRLTVL.

CDR3: CASSVATLSTEAFF. CDR3 in DNA: TGCGCCAGCAGTGTAGCGACGCTGAGCACTGAAGCTTTCTTT. This sequence joins TRBV10-2 and TRBJ1-1; unclear D gene. CDR3 length: 14 residues. The germline gives CDR1 WSHSY, CDR2 SAAADI. Between the trimmed V and J ends, which lost 4 bases and 4 bases, there was a span of 13 bases.

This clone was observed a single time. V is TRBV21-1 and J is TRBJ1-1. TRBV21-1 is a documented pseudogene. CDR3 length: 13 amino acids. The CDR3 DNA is TGTGCCAGCAGCAAAAACGCGAACACTGAAGCTTTCTTT. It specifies CASSKNANTEAFF.

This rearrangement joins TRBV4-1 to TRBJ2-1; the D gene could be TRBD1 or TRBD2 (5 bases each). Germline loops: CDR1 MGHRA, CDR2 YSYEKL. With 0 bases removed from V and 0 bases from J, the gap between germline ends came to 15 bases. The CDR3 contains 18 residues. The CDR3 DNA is TGCGCCAGCAGCCAAGAAGGGGACGGTCCCCGCTCCTACAATGAGCAGTTCTTC. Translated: CASSQEGDGPRSYNEQFF.

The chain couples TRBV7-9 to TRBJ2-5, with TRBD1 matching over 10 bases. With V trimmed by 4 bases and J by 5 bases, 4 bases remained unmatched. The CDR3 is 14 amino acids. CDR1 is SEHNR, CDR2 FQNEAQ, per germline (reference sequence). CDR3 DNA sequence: TGTGCCAGCAGCTCAGGACAGGGGGGCGAGACCCAGTACTTC. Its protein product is CASSSGQGGETQYF.

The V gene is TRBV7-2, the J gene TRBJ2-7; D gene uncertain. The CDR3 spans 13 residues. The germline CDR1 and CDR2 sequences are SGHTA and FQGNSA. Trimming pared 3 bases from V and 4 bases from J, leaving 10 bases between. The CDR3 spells CASSFLDGYEQYF. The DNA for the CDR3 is TGTGCCAGCAGCTTCTTGGACGGGTACGAGCAGTACTTC.

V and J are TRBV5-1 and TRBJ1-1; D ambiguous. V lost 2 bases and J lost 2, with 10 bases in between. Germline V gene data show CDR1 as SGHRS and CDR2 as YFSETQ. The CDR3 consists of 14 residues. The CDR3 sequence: CASSFQSSNTEAFF. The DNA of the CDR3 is TGCGCCAGCAGCTTCCAATCCTCTAACACTGAAGCTTTCTTT.

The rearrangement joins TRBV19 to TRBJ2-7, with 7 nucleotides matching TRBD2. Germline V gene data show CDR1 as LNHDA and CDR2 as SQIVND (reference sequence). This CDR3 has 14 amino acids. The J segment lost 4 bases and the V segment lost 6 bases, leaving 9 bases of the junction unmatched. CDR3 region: CASSPGGFGYEQYF. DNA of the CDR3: TGTGCCAGTAGCCCCGGGGGGTTCGGGTACGAGCAGTACTTC.

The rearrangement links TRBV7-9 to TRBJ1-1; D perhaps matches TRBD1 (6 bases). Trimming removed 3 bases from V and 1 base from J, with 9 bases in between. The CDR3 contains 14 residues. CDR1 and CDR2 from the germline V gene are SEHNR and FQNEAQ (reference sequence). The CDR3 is CASSFRDTNTEAFF. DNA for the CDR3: TGTGCCAGCAGCTTCAGGGACACGAACACTGAAGCTTTCTTT. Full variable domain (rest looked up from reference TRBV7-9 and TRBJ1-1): DTGVSQNPRHKITKRGQNVTFRCDPISEHNRLYWYRQTLGQGPEFLTYFQNEAQLEKSRLLSDRFSAERPKGSFSTLEIQRTEQGDSAMYLCASSFRDTNTEAFFGQGTRLTVV.

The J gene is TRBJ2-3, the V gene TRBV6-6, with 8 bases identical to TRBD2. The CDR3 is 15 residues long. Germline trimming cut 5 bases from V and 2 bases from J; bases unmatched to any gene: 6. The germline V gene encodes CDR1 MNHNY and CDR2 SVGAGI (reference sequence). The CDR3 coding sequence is TGTGCCAGCAGTCGACCGGGGGGGACCACAGATACGCAGTATTTT. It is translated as CASSRPGGTTDTQYF.

The DNA for the CDR3 is TGTGCCAGCAGCGCGAACGGTGGAGATACGCAGTATTTT. Amino acid sequence: CASSANGGDTQYF. The V gene is TRBV7-2, the J gene TRBJ2-3; D is ambiguous. Germline CDR1 and CDR2: SGHTA and FQGNSA. The V end was cut by 5 bases, the J end by 5 bases, with 11 bases between. CDR3 size: 13 residues. Looking up the rest from reference TRBV7-2 and TRBJ2-3 gives the full variable domain: GAGVSQSPSNKVTEKGKDVELRCDPISGHTALYWYRQSLGQGLEFLIYFQGNSAPDKSGLPSDRFSAERTGGSVSTLTIQRTQQEDSAVYLCASSANGGDTQYFGPGTRLTVL.

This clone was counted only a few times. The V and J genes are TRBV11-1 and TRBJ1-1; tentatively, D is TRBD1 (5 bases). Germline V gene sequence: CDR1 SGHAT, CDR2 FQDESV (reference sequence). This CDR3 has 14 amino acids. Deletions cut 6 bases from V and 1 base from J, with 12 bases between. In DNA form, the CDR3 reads TGTGCCAGCAGTCCCGACAGTTGGAACACTGAAGCTTTCTTT. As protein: CASSPDSWNTEAFF. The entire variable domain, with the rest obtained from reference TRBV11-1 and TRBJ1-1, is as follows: EAEVAQSPRYKITEKSQAVAFWCDPISGHATLYWYRQILGQGPELLVQFQDESVVDDSQLPKDRFSAERLKGVDSTLKIQPAELGDSAMYLCASSPDSWNTEAFFGQGTRLTVV.

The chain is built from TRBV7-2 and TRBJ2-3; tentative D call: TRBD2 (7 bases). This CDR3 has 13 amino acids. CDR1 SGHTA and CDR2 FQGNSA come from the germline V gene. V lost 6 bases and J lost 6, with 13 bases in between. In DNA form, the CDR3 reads TGTGCCAGCAGGAAACAGGGAGGGGATACGCAGTATTTT. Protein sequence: CASRKQGGDTQYF.

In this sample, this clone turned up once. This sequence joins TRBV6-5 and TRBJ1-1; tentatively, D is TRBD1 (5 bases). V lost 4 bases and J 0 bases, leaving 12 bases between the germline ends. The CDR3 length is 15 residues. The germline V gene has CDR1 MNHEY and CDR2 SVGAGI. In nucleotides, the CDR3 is TGTGCCAGCAGTTTCCAGCCAGGGATGAACACTGAAGCTTTCTTT. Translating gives CASSFQPGMNTEAFF.

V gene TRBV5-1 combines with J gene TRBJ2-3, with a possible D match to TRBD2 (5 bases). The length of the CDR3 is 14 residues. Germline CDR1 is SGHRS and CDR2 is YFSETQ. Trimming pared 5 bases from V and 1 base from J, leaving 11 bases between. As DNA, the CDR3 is TGCGCCAGCAGAAGGGAGCAGGGCACAGATACGCAGTATTTT. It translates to CASRREQGTDTQYF.

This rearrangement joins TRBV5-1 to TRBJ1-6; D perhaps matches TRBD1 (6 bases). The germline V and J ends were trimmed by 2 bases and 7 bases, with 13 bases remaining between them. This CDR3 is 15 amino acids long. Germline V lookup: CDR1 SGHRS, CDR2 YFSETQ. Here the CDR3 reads CASSLQGLGNSPLHF. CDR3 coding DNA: TGCGCCAGCAGCTTACAGGGCCTGGGCAATTCACCCCTCCACTTT.

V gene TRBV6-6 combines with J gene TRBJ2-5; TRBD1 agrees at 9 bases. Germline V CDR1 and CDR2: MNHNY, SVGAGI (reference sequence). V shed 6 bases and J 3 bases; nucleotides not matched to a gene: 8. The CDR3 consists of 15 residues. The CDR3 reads CASRSARTGEETQYF. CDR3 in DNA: TGTGCCAGCAGATCTGCCAGGACAGGGGAAGAGACCCAGTACTTC.

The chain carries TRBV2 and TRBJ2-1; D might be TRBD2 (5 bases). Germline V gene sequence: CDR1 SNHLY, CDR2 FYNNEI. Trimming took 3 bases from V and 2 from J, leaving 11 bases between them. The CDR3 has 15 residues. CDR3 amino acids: CASSDGLATYNEQFF. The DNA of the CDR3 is TGTGCCAGCAGTGACGGTCTAGCTACCTACAATGAGCAGTTCTTC.

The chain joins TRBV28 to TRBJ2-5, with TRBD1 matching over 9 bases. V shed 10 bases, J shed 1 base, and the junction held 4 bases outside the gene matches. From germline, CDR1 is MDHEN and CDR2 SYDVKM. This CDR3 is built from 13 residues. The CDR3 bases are TGTGCCACCTCGACAGGGGGCCAAGAGACCCAGTACTTC. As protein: CATSTGGQETQYF.